This T cell receptor beta chain was identified during a study of cytomegalovirus exposure and HLA in healthy donors. Points from the study as a whole: Most CMV-associated TCR beta chains were later found to appear HLA-restricted. Common viral pathogens (according to a later analysis) appeared linked to several of the most significant clusters.

About this clone: Its antigen is as yet unknown.

Both 60 Vbeta primers and 13 Jbeta primers went into the PCR. As handled by the study authors: Later reanalysis found roughly 80 million unique TCR beta chains, about 11 million of them shared. Here immunoSEQ multiplex PCR was the method, and the copy in TCRdb shows in-frame clones only, minus some. Clone size and the V and J calls come from that table; the DNA yielded D and trimming. The sample lists about 110,000 clones, roughly 70% seen once, with around 3% in the top ten. Deletions cut 2 bases from V and 4 bases from J, with 14 bases between. Germline V gene sequence: CDR1 MDHEN, CDR2 SYDVKM. This CDR3 spans 15 amino acids.

The sample consisted of PBMCs. The clonotype comes from a male donor in good health and CMV-seropositive. This rearrangement joins TRBV28 to TRBJ2-5; the D gene is possibly TRBD1 (6 bases). CDR3 sequence reads: CASSLVAGVAETQYF. The CDR3 DNA follows: TGTGCCAGCAGTTTAGTGGCAGGGGTGGCAGAGACCCAGTACTTC. Drawing the rest from reference TRBV28 and TRBJ2-5, the complete variable domain is DVKVTQSSRYLVKRTGEKVFLECVQDMDHENMFWYRQDPGLGLRLIYFSYDVKMKEKGDIPEGYSVSREKKERFSLILESASTNQTSMYLCASSLVAGVAETQYFGPGTRLLVL.